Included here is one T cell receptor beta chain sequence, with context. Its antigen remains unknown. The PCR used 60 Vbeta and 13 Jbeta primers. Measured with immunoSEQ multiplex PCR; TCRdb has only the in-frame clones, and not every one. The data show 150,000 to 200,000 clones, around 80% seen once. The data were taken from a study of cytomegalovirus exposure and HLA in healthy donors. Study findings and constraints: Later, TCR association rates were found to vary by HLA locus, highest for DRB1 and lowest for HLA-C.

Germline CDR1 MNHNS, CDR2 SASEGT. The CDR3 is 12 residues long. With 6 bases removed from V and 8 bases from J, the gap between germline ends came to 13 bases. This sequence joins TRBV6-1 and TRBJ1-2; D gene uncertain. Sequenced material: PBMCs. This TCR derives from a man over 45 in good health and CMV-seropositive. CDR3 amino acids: CASRTAEKGYTF. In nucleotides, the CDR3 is TGTGCCAGCAGAACCGCCGAGAAGGGCTACACCTTC.